The clone carrying this T cell receptor beta chain was detected ten times or more. The V end lost 6 bases, the J end lost 6 bases, and 11 bases lay between the germline ends. CDR1 is MDHEN and CDR2 is SYDVKM in the germline V gene. The CDR3 is 12 residues long. This record belongs to a study of T cells after yellow fever vaccination. Overall study: For low cell numbers, libraries were made with SMART-Seq v4 Ultra Low Input. General observations from the study: There were almost no vaccine-responding clonotypes detectable in the sorted memory subsets on day 0. Clonotypes found in both CD4 and CD8 compartments made up a small share. Among primary-vaccination clones, most reappeared after the booster, at approximately 97% for CD4 and about 90% for CD8.

TCRdb re-called the 5' RACE reads through MiXCR, storing one row per CDR3 protein. Of around 25,000 distinct CDR3 sequences detected, around 3.4% appear once; the ten largest clones hold approximately 0.94%. The material was PBMCs, either bulk or a sorted T-cell subset (CD4+, CD8+, memory, or dextramer-sorted; not recorded which), obtained about 41 days after the first yellow fever vaccination. The chain employs TRBV28 and TRBJ1-1, with D tentatively TRBD1 (6 bases). The receptor was isolated from a man aged 18 to 35 who received the YFV17D yellow fever vaccine. CDR3 amino acids: CASSPRGAEAFF. CDR3 bases: TGTGCCAGCAGCCCCAGGGGTGCTGAAGCTTTCTTT. Together with reference TRBV28 and TRBJ1-1, the CDR3 gives the full variable domain: DVKVTQSSRYLVKRTGEKVFLECVQDMDHENMFWYRQDPGLGLRLIYFSYDVKMKEKGDIPEGYSVSREKKERFSLILESASTNQTSMYLCASSPRGAEAFFGQGTRLTVV.